A selection of T cell receptor beta chains follows, all from one sample in a study of shared clonotypes between healthy human individuals. TCRdb keeps only in-frame clones here, not all; method: immunoSEQ multiplex PCR. This sample has about 690,000 clones; around 90% occur once, and the top ten carry 34%. The material sequenced was memory CD8+ T cells from PBMCs. The receptors come from a man younger than 35 in good health. Some clones in this sample may be carry-over from other donors' samples. The CDR3 runs from the conserved cysteine through the conserved F or W. Only part of the rows carry a size: once, few, many, or a class if the clone is expanded.

j_call: TRBJ2-7
v_call: TRBV4-2
clone_size: .
cdr3_aa: CASSQYLAGISYEQYF

j_call: TRBJ1-2
v_call: TRBV4-3
clone_size: .
cdr3_aa: CASRPTIGGRPNYGYTF

j_call: TRBJ2-1
v_call: TRBV27
clone_size: .
cdr3_aa: CASSSPLLGDNEQFF

j_call: TRBJ2-2
v_call: TRBV7-9
clone_size: once
cdr3_aa: CASSRVWGRDTGELFF

j_call: TRBJ2-7
v_call: TRBV28
clone_size: .
cdr3_aa: CASSLDFGVYEQYF

j_call: TRBJ2-3
v_call: TRBV6-4
clone_size: once
cdr3_aa: CASSAGGVDTDTQYF

j_call: TRBJ1-1
v_call: TRBV7-9
clone_size: .
cdr3_aa: CASRSVWGISEAFF

j_call: TRBJ1-1
v_call: TRBV11-2
clone_size: .
cdr3_aa: CASSRHRGDTEAFF

j_call: TRBJ1-3
v_call: TRBV7-9
clone_size: .
cdr3_aa: CASSLRAPGRSGNTIYF

j_call: TRBJ2-1
v_call: TRBV6-1
clone_size: once
cdr3_aa: CASSDWVDEQFF

j_call: TRBJ2-3
v_call: TRBV9
clone_size: .
cdr3_aa: CASTAGALTDTQYF